This T cell receptor beta chain was recovered during a study of CD8 T cells in ankylosing spondylitis. Quantitative barcoded 5'-RACE was used to prepare TCR beta libraries. TCRdb used MiXCR to reprocess the 5' RACE reads, holding one entry per CDR3 protein. The sample carries approximately 140,000 distinct CDR3 sequences, roughly a sixth recorded once. Study results and caveats: For ankylosing spondylitis blood, a TCR beta motif of under ten highly homologous variants appeared characteristic. Past research had described some motif variants in reactive arthritis synovial fluid and blood. Significant enrichment of disease-linked clones was reported in matched ankylosing spondylitis synovial fluid.

This clonotype was counted a few times. The target antigen is unknown. Trimming at V came to 0 bases and at J to 5 bases, leaving 7 bases not matched to a gene. The germline gives CDR1 SGHRS, CDR2 YFSETQ. The CDR3 spans 15 residues. The specimen sequenced was blood, either unsorted or a sorted T cell fraction (not recorded which). The receptor was derived from a male donor with ankylosing spondylitis. The chain combines TRBV5-1 with TRBJ2-7, with TRBD2 matching 8 bases. The CDR3, as DNA: TGCGCCAGCAGCTTGGCGGCGGGAGGCGTCCACGAGCAGTACTTC. Its protein is CASSLAAGGVHEQYF.